Described below is a single T cell receptor (beta chain) sequence and its context. Antigen specificity is unknown. The sequenced fragment ends 3 residues before the CDR3 boundary, so the rest is inferred from the germline J gene. The data belong to a study of T cells in women clearing cervical HPV infection. About the research overall: Case blood was drawn when the lesion was first found; control blood after infection became undetectable.

TCRdb keeps only in-frame clones here, not all; method: immunoSEQ multiplex PCR. In all, the sample yields 25,000 to 35,000 clones. General observations from the study: TRBV6-7 relative abundance averaged roughly 0.099% in cases and 0.15% to 0.2% in controls. CIN3+ cases had significantly higher TCR richness than controls; evenness did not differ.

This CDR3 has 14 amino acids. Per germline, CDR1 SGHTA and CDR2 FQGNSA. Trimming took off 3 bases at V and 5 bases at J, with 12 bases between the two ends. The gene calls are TRBV7-2 and TRBJ2-3, with D perhaps TRBD2 (6 bases). The TCR was taken from a woman between 18 and 70 years old with a cervical HPV16 infection that either progressed to CIN3+ or cleared (not recorded which). The specimen was blood buffy coat. This chain's CDR3 is CASSLAGTVDTQYF. The DNA read from the CDR3 is TGTGCCAGCAGCTTGGCGGGGACGGTAGATACG.